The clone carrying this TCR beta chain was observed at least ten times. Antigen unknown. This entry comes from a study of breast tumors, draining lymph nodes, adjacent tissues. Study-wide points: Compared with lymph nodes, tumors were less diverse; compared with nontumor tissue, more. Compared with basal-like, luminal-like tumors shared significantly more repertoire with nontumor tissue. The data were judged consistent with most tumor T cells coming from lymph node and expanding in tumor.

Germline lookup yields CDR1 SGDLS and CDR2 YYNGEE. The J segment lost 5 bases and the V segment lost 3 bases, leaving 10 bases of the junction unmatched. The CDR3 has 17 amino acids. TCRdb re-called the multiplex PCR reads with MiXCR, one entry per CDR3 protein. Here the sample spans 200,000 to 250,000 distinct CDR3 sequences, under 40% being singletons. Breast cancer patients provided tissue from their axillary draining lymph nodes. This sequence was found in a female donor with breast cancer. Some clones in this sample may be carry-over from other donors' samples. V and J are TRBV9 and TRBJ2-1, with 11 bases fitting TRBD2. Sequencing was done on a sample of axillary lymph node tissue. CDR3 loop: CASSGLAGGPKDNEQFF. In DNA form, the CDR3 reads TGTGCCAGCAGCGGATTAGCGGGGGGGCCTAAGGACAATGAGCAGTTCTTC.